This entry describes one TCR beta chain. Source material for PBMCs was around 10 ml fresh peripheral blood. TCR beta CDR3 regions were amplified from RNA transcripts. First-round RT-PCR of the TCR CDR3 relied on the HTBI primer set. MiXCR was run by TCRdb on the multiplex PCR reads, yielding one entry per CDR3 protein. The sample consists of over 700,000 distinct CDR3 sequences, over 35% of them appearing once. This specimen comes from a study of T cells in Graves' hyperthyroidism and ophthalmopathy. Germline CDR1 is LGHNA and CDR2 is YSLEER. Trimming took off 1 base at V and 2 bases at J, with 9 bases between the two ends. CDR3 length: 16 amino acids.

This TCR was sampled from a middle-aged woman with Graves' hyperthyroidism. Sample: blood. The rearrangement joins TRBV4-3 to TRBJ2-6; D not resolved. CDR3 bases: TGCGCCAGCAGCCAAGGATCGCTTCCTGGGGCCAACGTCCTGACTTTC. Protein: CASSQGSLPGANVLTF.